A selection of T cell receptor beta chains follows, all from one sample in a study of T cell repertoires in cytomegalovirus infection. Their recognized antigens are unknown. TCRdb independently ran MiXCR on the reads; one entry per CDR3 protein. Of around 900,000 distinct CDR3 sequences detected, about a third appear once; the ten largest clones hold around an eighth. The material sequenced was cultured CD8+ T cells from PBMCs, taken from culture after CMV antigen stimulation. These receptors all come from a human donor in good health (CMV status not recorded). Some clones in this sample may be carry-over from other donors' samples. CDR3s include the opening cysteine and the closing phenylalanine or tryptophan. A D gene is named only where the DNA matches it firmly. Where a row states a size, it is once, few, many or the class of an expanded clone; other rows omit it.

size: many
V: TRBV7-2
D: NA
J: TRBJ1-1
CDR3: CASSFLTNTEAFF
DNA: TGTGCCAGCAGCTTCTTAACGAACACTGAAGCTTTCTTT

size: many
V: TRBV3-1
D: NA
J: TRBJ1-2
CDR3: CASSPQGGGTYGYTF
DNA: TGTGCCAGCAGCCCTCAGGGTGGGGGCACATATGGCTACACCTTC

size: NA
V: TRBV5-4
D: NA
J: TRBJ2-3
CDR3: CASSPDLGGGGLVADTQYF
DNA: TGTGCCAGCAGCCCCGACTTAGGGGGAGGGGGCCTTGTCGCAGATACGCAGTATTTT

size: many
V: TRBV7-8
D: NA
J: TRBJ2-5
CDR3: CASSPYGAPGETQYF
DNA: TGTGCCAGCAGCCCTTACGGGGCCCCGGGGGAGACCCAGTACTTC

size: NA
V: TRBV10-3
D: NA
J: TRBJ2-2
CDR3: CACGFSNTGELFF
DNA: TGTGCCTGTGGATTTTCGAACACCGGGGAGCTGTTTTTT

size: NA
V: TRBV7-9
D: NA
J: TRBJ1-1
CDR3: CASSPDPSYAFF
DNA: TGTGCCAGCAGCCCTGACCCCTCGTACGCTTTCTTT

size: NA
V: TRBV6-5
D: TRBD1
J: TRBJ2-7
CDR3: CASSYSWAGQGAWEQYF
DNA: TGTGCCAGCAGTTACTCGTGGGCGGGACAGGGGGCTTGGGAGCAGTACTTC

size: NA
V: TRBV5-4
D: NA
J: TRBJ1-2
CDR3: CASSAGHLNYGYTF
DNA: TGTGCCAGCAGCGCCGGACATCTTAACTATGGCTACACCTTC

size: NA
V: TRBV28
D: NA
J: TRBJ2-1
CDR3: CASSFRSRGLGSAGNEQFF
DNA: TGTGCCAGCAGTTTCCGGAGCCGGGGGTTGGGGTCAGCGGGCAATGAGCAGTTCTTC

size: NA
V: TRBV6-1
D: TRBD2
J: TRBJ2-1
CDR3: CASSPQGSGGAQSSYNEQFF
DNA: TGTGCCAGCAGTCCTCAGGGAAGCGGGGGGGCCCAAAGCTCCTACAATGAGCAGTTCTTC

size: NA
V: TRBV12-3/TRBV12-4
D: NA
J: TRBJ1-1
CDR3: CTSIRPGRPEAFF
DNA: TGTACCAGCATCAGGCCCGGACGGCCTGAAGCTTTCTTT

size: NA
V: TRBV19
D: NA
J: TRBJ2-1
CDR3: CASTPGSLENEQFF
DNA: TGTGCCAGTACCCCGGGGAGCTTAGAGAATGAGCAGTTCTTC

size: once
V: TRBV5-1
D: NA
J: TRBJ1-1
CDR3: CASSPGVNEAFF
DNA: TGCGCCAGCAGCCCAGGGGTGAATGAAGCTTTCTTT

size: NA
V: TRBV11-3
D: NA
J: TRBJ1-2
CDR3: CASNSEQGWVYGYTF
DNA: TGTGCCAGCAACTCCGAGCAGGGGTGGGTCTATGGCTACACCTTC

size: NA
V: TRBV6-5
D: NA
J: TRBJ2-2
CDR3: CASSYRAGVHTGELFF
DNA: TGTGCCAGCAGTTATAGGGCAGGGGTCCACACCGGGGAGCTGTTTTTT

size: few
V: TRBV27
D: NA
J: TRBJ2-1
CDR3: CASARFERSYNEQFF
DNA: TGTGCCAGCGCTCGGTTCGAGAGGTCCTACAATGAGCAGTTCTTC

size: few
V: TRBV11-3
D: NA
J: TRBJ2-1
CDR3: CASSIGPPHAYNEQFF
DNA: TGTGCCAGCAGCATCGGCCCCCCTCACGCATACAATGAGCAGTTCTTC

size: NA
V: TRBV6-2/TRBV6-3
D: NA
J: TRBJ2-5
CDR3: CASSGLQAGIQETQYF
DNA: TGTGCCAGCAGTGGTCTTCAGGCGGGAATCCAAGAGACCCAGTACTTC

size: NA
V: TRBV9
D: NA
J: TRBJ1-2
CDR3: CASSVAEGARYGYTF
DNA: TGTGCCAGCAGCGTAGCTGAGGGCGCAAGATATGGCTACACCTTC

size: NA
V: TRBV6-5
D: NA
J: TRBJ2-1
CDR3: CASSYSRGGEGEQFF
DNA: TGTGCCAGCAGTTACTCGAGAGGGGGAGAGGGTGAGCAGTTCTTC

size: NA
V: TRBV28
D: TRBD2
J: TRBJ2-2
CDR3: CASTGLADTGELFF
DNA: TGTGCCAGCACGGGACTAGCGGACACCGGGGAGCTGTTTTTT

size: few
V: TRBV27
D: NA
J: TRBJ2-5
CDR3: CASSFRETHQETQYF
DNA: TGTGCCAGCAGTTTCAGGGAAACCCACCAAGAGACCCAGTACTTC

size: many
V: TRBV7-6
D: NA
J: TRBJ2-3
CDR3: CASSNTPSTTTDTQYF
DNA: TGTGCCAGCAGCAATACTCCCTCCACTACCACAGATACGCAGTATTTT

size: NA
V: TRBV19
D: NA
J: TRBJ2-1
CDR3: CASSTGTTNEQFF
DNA: TGTGCCAGTAGTACCGGGACCACCAATGAGCAGTTCTTC

size: NA
V: TRBV13
D: TRBD1
J: TRBJ1-1
CDR3: CASSQTGGGSTEAFF
DNA: TGTGCCAGCAGCCAAACAGGGGGCGGGAGCACTGAAGCTTTCTTT

size: few
V: TRBV27
D: NA
J: TRBJ2-3
CDR3: CAASGGWADTQYF
DNA: TGTGCCGCCTCTGGGGGATGGGCAGATACGCAGTATTTT

size: NA
V: TRBV15
D: NA
J: TRBJ2-4
CDR3: CATSRGGGLTTKYIQYF
DNA: TGTGCCACCAGCAGAGGAGGGGGGCTGACGACCAAATACATTCAGTACTTC

size: few
V: TRBV7-9
D: TRBD1
J: TRBJ1-1
CDR3: CASRPRQGGGILNTEAFF
DNA: TGTGCCAGCAGACCGAGACAGGGGGGGGGCATCTTGAACACTGAAGCTTTCTTT

size: few
V: TRBV7-9
D: NA
J: TRBJ2-1
CDR3: CASLIATRNNEQFF
DNA: TGTGCCAGCTTAATCGCTACCCGCAACAATGAGCAGTTCTTC

size: NA
V: TRBV5-4
D: TRBD1
J: TRBJ1-1
CDR3: CASSLDLQGAVEAFF
DNA: TGTGCCAGCAGCTTGGACTTACAGGGGGCGGTTGAAGCTTTCTTT

size: NA
V: TRBV5-4
D: TRBD2
J: TRBJ2-2
CDR3: CASSFRTGGTNTGELFF
DNA: TGTGCCAGCAGCTTTCGGACGGGGGGGACTAACACCGGGGAGCTGTTTTTT

size: many
V: TRBV7-8
D: NA
J: TRBJ2-1
CDR3: CASSPFSRFPLDNEQFF
DNA: TGTGCCAGCAGCCCCTTTTCGAGGTTCCCGCTGGACAATGAGCAGTTCTTC

size: once
V: TRBV2
D: NA
J: TRBJ2-5
CDR3: CASRGQKETQYF
DNA: TGTGCCAGCAGGGGACAAAAAGAGACCCAGTACTTC

size: NA
V: TRBV2
D: TRBD1
J: TRBJ1-2
CDR3: CASTVLDREDNYGYTF
DNA: TGTGCCAGCACTGTCCTGGACAGGGAGGATAACTATGGCTACACCTTC

size: few
V: TRBV7-9
D: TRBD1
J: TRBJ1-2
CDR3: CASSGQGATYGYTF
DNA: TGTGCCAGCAGCGGACAGGGGGCGACCTATGGCTACACCTTC

size: few
V: TRBV27
D: NA
J: TRBJ2-1
CDR3: CASSPTAGAPPYNEQFF
DNA: TGTGCCAGCAGTCCCACGGCGGGGGCACCTCCCTACAATGAGCAGTTCTTC

size: NA
V: TRBV12-3/TRBV12-4
D: TRBD2
J: TRBJ2-7
CDR3: CASSFSLAGASYEQYF
DNA: TGTGCCAGCAGTTTTTCACTAGCGGGGGCCTCCTACGAGCAGTACTTC

size: few
V: TRBV7-9
D: NA
J: TRBJ2-3
CDR3: CGPGGTDTQYF
DNA: TGTGGGCCGGGCGGCACAGATACGCAGTATTTT

size: many
V: TRBV7-9
D: NA
J: TRBJ1-1
CDR3: CASSSPVIGEAFF
DNA: TGTGCCAGCAGCTCACCAGTCATAGGTGAAGCTTTCTTT

size: once
V: TRBV9
D: NA
J: TRBJ2-3
CDR3: CASSVFGKTSTDTQYF
DNA: TGTGCCAGCAGCGTTTTCGGGAAGACTAGCACAGATACGCAGTATTTT

size: NA
V: TRBV6-6
D: NA
J: TRBJ2-7
CDR3: CASSYSDGGHEQYF
DNA: TGTGCCAGCAGTTACTCCGACGGCGGGCACGAGCAGTACTTC

size: NA
V: TRBV15
D: NA
J: TRBJ1-2
CDR3: CATSRDLGVHGYTF
DNA: TGTGCCACCAGCAGAGATCTTGGGGTACATGGCTACACCTTC

size: few
V: TRBV2
D: NA
J: TRBJ1-2
CDR3: CASKERPDNYGYTF
DNA: TGTGCCAGCAAGGAGAGGCCAGATAACTATGGCTACACCTTC

size: few
V: TRBV6-1
D: NA
J: TRBJ2-7
CDR3: CASSEGGQAGEQYF
DNA: TGTGCCAGCAGTGAAGGGGGGCAGGCTGGCGAGCAGTACTTC

size: NA
V: TRBV5-4
D: NA
J: TRBJ2-2
CDR3: CASSWHRANTGELFF
DNA: TGTGCCAGCAGCTGGCACAGGGCGAACACCGGGGAGCTGTTTTTT

size: few
V: TRBV4-1
D: NA
J: TRBJ2-1
CDR3: CASSQDATGFANEQFF
DNA: TGCGCCAGCAGCCAAGATGCGACAGGCTTCGCAAATGAGCAGTTCTTC

size: few
V: TRBV7-9
D: TRBD1
J: TRBJ2-3
CDR3: CASRYRDRTTDTQYF
DNA: TGTGCCAGCAGGTACCGGGACAGGACCACAGATACGCAGTATTTT